Listed here are 20 T cell receptor beta chains from one sample, sequenced in a study of a mutant IDH1 vaccine in newly diagnosed glioma. These TCRs' antigens remain unknown. Sequencing used immunoSEQ multiplex PCR; TCRdb keeps in-frame clones, though not all of them. Of some 61,000 clones in the sample, approximately 84% were seen once. Specified time point: week 35, safety follow-up. Topical imiquimod was applied with each vaccine dose, which held 300 ug of mutant IDH1 20-mer peptide. The starting material was PBMCs, obtained from a glioma patient whose treatment included an IDH1 peptide vaccine. The receptors were sampled from a man younger than 30 with glioma.

This chain links TRBV7-9 with TRBJ2-5, with 10 bases aligning to TRBD1. CDR3 size: 14 residues. Unmatched junction bases numbered 7, after V lost 7 bases and J lost 5 bases. Per germline, CDR1 SEHNR and CDR2 FQNEAQ (reference sequence). The chain's CDR3 is CASNSGQGKETQYF. The CDR3 nucleotides read TGTGCCAGCAACTCGGGACAGGGGAAGGAGACCCAGTACTTC.

This chain uses TRBV30 with TRBJ2-7; 7 nucleotides align to TRBD1. The ends lost 5 bases at V and 3 bases at J; junction bases unmatched: 7. Germline values: CDR1 GTSNPN, CDR2 SVGIG (reference sequence). This CDR3 comprises 13 residues. CDR3: CAWDRGHGYEQYF. The CDR3 DNA reads TGTGCCTGGGATAGGGGGCATGGCTACGAGCAGTACTTC.

V and J are TRBV5-1 and TRBJ2-7; D is possibly TRBD1 (6 bases). This CDR3 region has 15 residues. Trimming left V 0 bases short and J 0 bases short, with 10 bases between. CDR1 and CDR2 (germline): SGHRS, YFSETQ. CDR3 DNA: TGCGCCAGCAGCTTGGACGCGGACAGCTCCTACGAGCAGTACTTC. Amino acid sequence: CASSLDADSSYEQYF.

CDR3 nucleotide sequence: TGTGCCAGCAGCGTAGCAGAGCGGGAGGCCACAGATACGCAGTATTTT. Its translation is CASSVAEREATDTQYF. This sequence joins TRBV9 and TRBJ2-3, with TRBD2 matching over 9 bases. The CDR3 has 16 amino acids. Trimming at V came to 0 bases and at J to 2 bases, leaving 4 bases not matched to a gene. Per the germline V gene, CDR1 is SGDLS and CDR2 is YYNGEE. Based on the CDR3 plus reference TRBV9 and TRBJ2-3, the full variable domain is DSGVTQTPKHLITATGQRVTLRCSPRSGDLSVYWYQQSLDQGLQFLIQYYNGEERAKGNILERFSAQQFPDLHSELNLSSLELGDSALYFCASSVAEREATDTQYFGPGTRLTVL.

This chain uses TRBV6-1 with TRBJ1-1; possibly TRBD1 for D (5 bases). Germline V gives CDR1 MNHNS, CDR2 SASEGT. The CDR3 has 13 residues. Trimming took 1 base from V and 4 from J, leaving 7 bases between them. CDR3 region: CASSEGRATEAFF. DNA of the CDR3: TGTGCCAGCAGTGAAGGCAGGGCCACTGAAGCTTTCTTT.

This clone has only a few counts. This sequence joins TRBV4-2 and TRBJ1-1; possible D gene TRBD1, 5 bases. CDR1 and CDR2 (germline): LGHNA, YNFKEQ. V lost 2 bases and J 11 bases, leaving 18 bases between the germline ends. The CDR3 contains 14 residues. The CDR3 is CASSQKPGSSKAFF. The CDR3 nucleotides read TGTGCCAGCAGCCAAAAACCAGGGAGCTCTAAGGCTTTCTTT.

The rearrangement uses TRBV15 and TRBJ2-2; D gene ambiguous. Germline V gene data show CDR1 as LNHNV and CDR2 as YYDKDF (reference sequence). Trimming shortened V by 4 bases and J by 3 bases, and 15 bases separated the two germline ends. The CDR3 totals 16 residues. As DNA, the CDR3 is TGTGCCACCAGCAAAACGATAGGACGGGACACCGGGGAGCTGTTTTTT. It yields the protein CATSKTIGRDTGELFF.

This clone has just a few counts. The V call is TRBV7-3, the J call TRBJ1-5; D is perhaps TRBD1 (6 bases). Germline CDR1 and CDR2: SGHTA and FQGTGA. V was shortened by 5 bases and J by 2 bases, with 13 bases between the two germline ends. The CDR3 contains 15 residues. CDR3 sequence reads: CASSAGQWGNQPQHF. The CDR3 nucleotides read TGTGCCAGCAGCGCGGGACAATGGGGCAATCAGCCCCAGCATTTT.

This CDR3 reads CASSQEQLNYEQYF. DNA of the CDR3: TGCGCCAGCAGCCAAGAACAGTTAAACTACGAGCAGTACTTC. The J gene is TRBJ2-7, the V gene TRBV4-3; D is unclear. CDR3 length: 14 amino acids. V dropped 0 bases and J dropped 3 bases, with 9 bases sitting between them. CDR1 LGHNA and CDR2 YSLEER come from the germline V gene.

This chain links TRBV5-5 with TRBJ2-1; TRBD1 aligns across 8 bases. Per germline, CDR1 SGHKS and CDR2 YYEKEE (reference sequence). Unmatched junction bases numbered 8, after V lost 3 bases and J lost 6 bases. This CDR3 spans 15 amino acids. CDR3: CASSSGTGWGNEQFF. In nucleotides, the CDR3 is TGTGCCAGCAGCTCCGGGACAGGTTGGGGCAATGAGCAGTTCTTC.

The chain recombines TRBV28 with TRBJ1-5; D ambiguous. Per germline, CDR1 MDHEN and CDR2 SYDVKM. The ends were cut back, 3 bases at V and 2 bases at J, with 8 bases in the middle. The CDR3 sequence is 14 residues long. The CDR3 region is CASSLWQGNQPQHF. In DNA, the CDR3 is TGTGCCAGCAGTTTGTGGCAGGGCAATCAGCCCCAGCATTTT.

The chain employs TRBV9 and TRBJ1-2; D remains ambiguous. Trimming pared 4 bases from V and 4 bases from J, leaving 11 bases between. This CDR3 is built from 13 residues. Germline CDR1 and CDR2: SGDLS and YYNGEE. The CDR3 region has the DNA TGTGCCAGCAGCCCTACAGTCCTCTATGGCTACACCTTC. The encoded protein is CASSPTVLYGYTF. Drawing the rest from reference TRBV9 and TRBJ1-2, the complete variable domain is DSGVTQTPKHLITATGQRVTLRCSPRSGDLSVYWYQQSLDQGLQFLIQYYNGEERAKGNILERFSAQQFPDLHSELNLSSLELGDSALYFCASSPTVLYGYTFGSGTRLTVV.

This chain links TRBV5-4 with TRBJ1-5; 7 nucleotides align to TRBD1. Germline V gene data show CDR1 as SGHNT and CDR2 as YYREEE (reference sequence). With V trimmed by 3 bases and J by 6 bases, 3 bases remained unmatched. The CDR3 runs 13 residues. CDR3 residues: CASSSQGGQPQHF. The CDR3 DNA follows: TGTGCCAGCAGCTCCCAGGGGGGTCAGCCCCAGCATTTT. The full variable domain, with the rest looked up from reference TRBV5-4 and TRBJ1-5, is ETGVTQSPTHLIKTRGQQVTLRCSSQSGHNTVSWYQQALGQGPQFIFQYYREEENGRGNFPPRFSGLQFPNYSSELNVNALELDDSALYLCASSSQGGQPQHFGDGTRLSIL.

The chain combines TRBV19 with TRBJ1-2; 8 bases are a match to TRBD1. The J segment lost 0 bases and the V segment lost 3 bases, leaving 3 bases of the junction unmatched. The length of the CDR3 is 15 residues. Germline V gene data show CDR1 as LNHDA and CDR2 as SQIVND (reference sequence). The CDR3 DNA sequence: TGTGCCAGTAGTATCCGACAGGGGACTAACTATGGCTACACCTTC. Translating it yields CASSIRQGTNYGYTF.

The chain recombines TRBV2 with TRBJ2-1; TRBD1 matches at 7 bases. Germline values: CDR1 SNHLY, CDR2 FYNNEI. This CDR3 spans 13 amino acids. After removal of 5 bases from V and 3 bases from J, the junction contained 1 base not matched to a gene. The CDR3 sequence: CASSRDSYNEQFF. The CDR3, as DNA: TGTGCCAGCAGTCGGGACAGCTACAATGAGCAGTTCTTC.

This clone showed up just once. The genes are TRBV4-1 and TRBJ2-1; TRBD2 aligns across 9 bases. CDR1 and CDR2 (germline): MGHRA, YSYEKL. The CDR3 runs 15 residues. Losses at the gene ends were 1 base for V and 6 bases for J; bases not matched to a gene: 4. CDR3 DNA: TGCGCCAGCAGCCAAGTAGCGGGAGTTACCAATGAGCAGTTCTTC. It codes for CASSQVAGVTNEQFF.

This chain uses TRBV7-9 with TRBJ2-1; TRBD2 is a possible D gene (6 bases). Per germline, CDR1 SEHNR and CDR2 FQNEAQ (reference sequence). The CDR3 sequence is 13 residues long. Trimming removed 9 bases at V and 1 base at J, with 10 bases between. Written as DNA, the CDR3 is TGTGCCAGTCCGGGAGAATCCTACAATGAGCAGTTCTTC. This encodes CASPGESYNEQFF.

The chain is built from TRBV5-5 and TRBJ1-6; no firm D call. This CDR3 comprises 15 residues. Germline loops: CDR1 SGHKS, CDR2 YYEKEE (reference sequence). Trimming stripped 4 bases from V and 7 bases from J, with 15 bases between. This chain's CDR3 is CASSLREVENSPLHF. The CDR3 bases are TGTGCCAGCAGCCTACGGGAAGTTGAAAATTCACCCCTCCACTTT.

The rearrangement joins TRBV19 to TRBJ2-5, with D unclear. Germline assignment: CDR1 LNHDA and CDR2 SQIVND (reference sequence). The CDR3 sequence is 14 residues long. The germline V and J ends were trimmed by 0 bases and 8 bases, with 13 bases remaining between them. CDR3 DNA: TGTGCCAGTAGTATAGAACAGCCTAAGAGAACCCAGTACTTC. Protein product: CASSIEQPKRTQYF.

This clone was found once. This chain uses TRBV7-2 with TRBJ1-2; TRBD1 matches 10 bases. V lost 1 base to trimming and J lost 8 bases; unmatched junction nucleotides: 16. Looked up from germline, CDR1 is SGHTA and CDR2 is FQGNSA. The CDR3 totals 18 residues. The DNA for the CDR3 is TGTGCCAGCAGCTTAGGTGGCCCTAGACAGGGGGCTAGGGGAGGCTACACCTTC. It codes for CASSLGGPRQGARGGYTF.